Shown below are 32 T cell receptor beta chains from a single sample sequenced in a study of long-term antiretroviral therapy in people with HIV. Survey level was the resolution at which the v3.0 immunoSEQ assay ran. Sequenced by immunoSEQ multiplex PCR; TCRdb stores in-frame clones only, minus some. The sample gives 30,000 to 40,000 clones, roughly 97% of which show up once; roughly 2.9% is in the top ten. Specimen: unsorted PBMCs, collected 6.9 years after starting antiretroviral therapy. Receptors originate from a man aged 25 to 40 with HIV.

The rearrangement links TRBV2 to TRBJ1-6; 7 bases are shared with TRBD1. The CDR3 runs to 14 residues. CDR1 and CDR2 (germline): SNHLY, FYNNEI. The V and J ends lost 5 bases and 4 bases, in that order; junction bases with no gene match: 2. The CDR3 is CASSPGQYNSPLHF. The CDR3 DNA is TGTGCCAGCAGTCCGGGACAGTATAATTCACCCCTCCACTTT.

This chain joins TRBV6-5 and TRBJ2-3; maybe TRBD2 (7 bases). The V and J ends lost 8 bases and 3 bases respectively, with 12 bases between them. The CDR3 consists of 13 residues. Germline CDR1 reads MNHEY; CDR2 reads SVGAGI. The CDR3 nucleotides are TGTGCCAGCGGACGGGGGGCGACAGATACGCAGTATTTT. Encoded protein: CASGRGATDTQYF.

The chain links TRBV7-2 to TRBJ1-1; unclear D gene. V gave up 9 bases and J gave up 4 bases, with 15 bases separating them. Germline values: CDR1 SGHTA, CDR2 FQGNSA. This CDR3 contains 13 residues. CDR3 loop: CASESTTATEAFF. In DNA, the CDR3 is TGTGCCAGTGAATCCACAACTGCCACTGAAGCTTTCTTT.

This sequence joins TRBV7-3 and TRBJ2-2; TRBD2 aligns across 7 bases. The CDR3 has 16 amino acids. Trimming cost V 0 bases and J 4 bases; bases outside gene matches: 5. The germline gives CDR1 SGHTA, CDR2 FQGTGA. The CDR3 DNA reads as TGTGCCAGCAGCTTAACCGGGGGGAGGGTCACCGGGGAGCTGTTTTTT. As protein: CASSLTGGRVTGELFF.

The chain links TRBV5-6 to TRBJ2-1; a possible D gene is TRBD1 (6 bases). V was trimmed by 1 base and J by 4 bases, leaving 12 bases between them. The CDR3 runs 15 residues. Germline V gene lookup returns CDR1 SGHDT and CDR2 YYEEEE. The CDR3 reads CASSLPRTAYNEQFF. The CDR3 DNA is TGTGCCAGCAGCTTGCCTAGGACAGCGTACAATGAGCAGTTCTTC.

The V call is TRBV30, the J call TRBJ2-7, with 11 nucleotides matching TRBD1. The junction had 15 bases not matched to a gene; V was cut back by 1 base and J by 4 bases. CDR3 length equals 18 residues. The germline V gene has CDR1 GTSNPN and CDR2 SVGIG (reference sequence). CDR3 nucleotide sequence: TGTGCCTGGAGTGATTTGAGACTGACGGGACAGGGGGAATACGAGCAGTACTTC. Translating it yields CAWSDLRLTGQGEYEQYF.

The chain joins TRBV11-2 to TRBJ2-2, with D perhaps TRBD2 (6 bases). In germline, CDR1 is SGHAT, CDR2 FQNNGV. The CDR3 has 16 residues. V dropped 4 bases and J dropped 1 base, with 13 bases sitting between them. The CDR3: CASSSREGLNTGELFF. CDR3 coding DNA: TGTGCCAGCAGCTCCAGAGAGGGACTGAACACCGGGGAGCTGTTTTTT.

This chain connects TRBV28 to TRBJ1-5; D may be TRBD1 (5 bases). The V and J ends lost 5 bases and 7 bases respectively, with 18 bases between them. Germline V gives CDR1 MDHEN, CDR2 SYDVKM. The CDR3 has 15 amino acids. CDR3 bases: TGTGCCAGCAGTCAAGTTATGGGGCCTGAACAGCCCCAGCATTTT. It codes for CASSQVMGPEQPQHF.

The rearrangement links TRBV7-2 to TRBJ2-1, with D unresolved. Trimming left V 3 bases short and J 13 bases short, with 4 bases between. This CDR3 comprises 9 residues. Germline CDR1 is SGHTA and CDR2 is FQGNSA. The CDR3 protein is CASSLPQFF. The CDR3 bases are TGTGCCAGCAGCTTGCCCCAGTTCTTC.

The chain recombines TRBV2 with TRBJ2-7; D possibly corresponds to TRBD1 (6 bases). Germline V gene data show CDR1 as SNHLY and CDR2 as FYNNEI. V dropped 8 bases and J dropped 2 bases, with 10 bases sitting between them. The CDR3 runs to 12 residues. The CDR3 is CASQGSPYEQYF. The DNA for the CDR3 is TGTGCCAGCCAGGGGTCCCCCTACGAGCAGTACTTC.

V and J are TRBV7-2 and TRBJ1-1; D is possibly TRBD1 (5 bases). Germline V gene sequence: CDR1 SGHTA, CDR2 FQGNSA. The CDR3 loop spans 13 amino acids. Trimming took off 1 base at V and 6 bases at J, with 9 bases between the two ends. The CDR3 DNA reads as TGTGCCAGCAGCTTAGGTGGGGGTCCTGAAGCTTTCTTT. Protein: CASSLGGGPEAFF.

V usage is TRBV27 and J usage is TRBJ2-3, with D possibly matching TRBD2 (5 bases). Trimming shortened V by 6 bases and J by 5 bases, and 18 bases separated the two germline ends. This CDR3 contains 15 residues. Germline CDR1 MNHEY, CDR2 SMNVEV (reference sequence). The CDR3 region is CASRLHGVRIDTQYF. CDR3 coding DNA: TGTGCCAGCAGGCTACACGGGGTGCGCATAGATACGCAGTATTTT.

This chain connects TRBV19 to TRBJ2-3; TRBD2 aligns across 10 bases. With 3 bases clipped from V and 6 bases from J, the junction kept 6 bases outside the gene matches. This CDR3 has 15 residues. Germline values: CDR1 LNHDA, CDR2 SQIVND (reference sequence). CDR3 nucleotides: TGTGCCAGTAGTATTCCTAGCGGGAGTACGGATACGCAGTATTTT. Translating gives CASSIPSGSTDTQYF.

This CDR3 reads CASSLTGPDTGELFF. The CDR3 region has the DNA TGTGCCAGCAGTTTGACAGGCCCCGACACCGGGGAGCTGTTTTTT. V usage is TRBV6-1 and J usage is TRBJ2-2, with D possibly matching TRBD1 (6 bases). Trimming left V 5 bases short and J 3 bases short, with 13 bases between. Looked up from germline, CDR1 is MNHNS and CDR2 is SASEGT. CDR3 length equals 15 residues.

V usage is TRBV2 and J usage is TRBJ2-7, with D possibly being TRBD1 or TRBD2 (5 bases each). V lost 8 bases to trimming and J lost 4 bases, with 15 bases between them. CDR1 is SNHLY and CDR2 is FYNNEI in the germline V gene. The CDR3 runs 13 residues. CDR3 bases: TGTGCCAGCTCACGGGACGCCAAATACGAGCAGTACTTC. Protein product: CASSRDAKYEQYF.

This chain uses TRBV29-1 with TRBJ2-1, with D unresolved. Germline CDR1 reads SQVTM; CDR2 reads ANQGSEA. Trimming cost V 7 bases and J 9 bases, with 22 bases left between them. This CDR3 spans 14 amino acids. The CDR3 sequence is CSALAQISPIEQFF. For the CDR3, the DNA is TGCAGCGCCCTTGCCCAGATTTCCCCTATTGAGCAGTTCTTC.

CDR3 in DNA: TGTGCCAGGGGGGGGACTAGCGATTACGAGCAGTACTTC. Translating it yields CARGGTSDYEQYF. The J gene is TRBJ2-7, the V gene TRBV2; 10 nucleotides line up with TRBD2. The CDR3 is 13 amino acids. CDR1 and CDR2 (germline): SNHLY, FYNNEI. V gave up 9 bases and J gave up 4 bases; unmatched junction bases: 6.

The rearrangement links TRBV4-3 to TRBJ2-3, with D possibly being TRBD2 (6 bases). V was pared by 0 bases and J by 6 bases, with 16 bases between. The CDR3 extends over 16 amino acids. Germline V gene data show CDR1 as LGHNA and CDR2 as YSLEER. Here the CDR3 DNA reads TGCGCCAGCAGCCAAGAACGCTCCAGGGCGGGGGATACGCAGTATTTT. Protein: CASSQERSRAGDTQYF.

V and J are TRBV29-1 and TRBJ2-2; no clear D gene. Trimming left V 6 bases short and J 4 bases short, with 15 bases between. The germline V gene has CDR1 SQVTM and CDR2 ANQGSEA. This CDR3 region has 14 residues. The CDR3 nucleotides read TGCAGCGTGCGAGCAAGGGATAGCACCGGGGAGCTGTTTTTT. The encoded protein is CSVRARDSTGELFF.

The V gene is TRBV11-3, the J gene TRBJ1-3; D is undetermined. V lost 3 bases and J lost 7, with 7 bases in between. The CDR3 contains 12 residues. CDR1 is SGHNT and CDR2 is YENEEA in the germline V gene. CDR3 nucleotide sequence: TGTGCCAGCAGCTTCTGGTGGAACACCATATATTTT. This encodes CASSFWWNTIYF. The whole variable domain, filled in from reference TRBV11-3 and TRBJ1-3, reads EAGVVQSPRYKIIEKKQPVAFWCNPISGHNTLYWYLQNLGQGPELLIRYENEEAVDDSQLPKDRFSAERLKGVDSTLKIQPAELGDSAVYLCASSFWWNTIYFGEGSWLTVV.

V usage is TRBV4-2 and J usage is TRBJ2-2, with TRBD1 matching 8 bases. The CDR3 is made up of 15 amino acids. Germline loops: CDR1 LGHNA, CDR2 YNFKEQ. Trimming cost V 6 bases and J 5 bases; bases outside gene matches: 8. CDR3 sequence reads: CASRDDGQGTGELFF. CDR3 nucleotide sequence: TGTGCCAGCAGGGACGACGGACAGGGAACCGGGGAGCTGTTTTTT.

The chain joins TRBV5-4 to TRBJ1-2, with 8 nucleotides matching TRBD1. Germline V gene sequence: CDR1 SGHNT, CDR2 YYREEE (reference sequence). V shed 4 bases, J shed 6 bases, and the junction held 8 bases outside the gene matches. The CDR3 is 14 residues long. The CDR3: CASSPYRGWNGYTF. CDR3 sequence (DNA): TGTGCCAGCAGCCCGTACAGGGGGTGGAATGGCTACACCTTC.

The chain carries TRBV7-9 and TRBJ1-1; no firm D call. CDR3 size: 10 residues. CDR1 is SEHNR and CDR2 is FQNEAQ in the germline V gene (reference sequence). The V end lost 5 bases, the J end lost 4 bases, and 2 bases lay between the germline ends. The CDR3 reads CASSPTEAFF. The CDR3 coding sequence is TGTGCCAGCAGCCCCACTGAAGCTTTCTTT.

The CDR3 DNA follows: TGTGCCAGTAAACAACTCCCGGGCAGGAACACTGAAGCTTTCTTT. Encoded protein: CASKQLPGRNTEAFF. The rearrangement joins TRBV6-4 to TRBJ1-1, with no clear D. The CDR3 covers 15 residues. The germline V gene encodes CDR1 MRHNA and CDR2 SNTAGT. Trimming took 9 bases from V and 1 from J, leaving 18 bases between them.

This clone was recorded only once. The rearrangement uses TRBV27 and TRBJ1-2; D not certain. CDR3 length equals 13 residues. Germline V gives CDR1 MNHEY, CDR2 SMNVEV (reference sequence). Between the trimmed V and J ends, which lost 3 bases and 7 bases, there was a span of 12 bases. In nucleotides, the CDR3 is TGTGCCAGCAGTTTGGTGCGGGGTGGTGGCTACACCTTC. Its translation is CASSLVRGGGYTF.

The J gene is TRBJ1-2, the V gene TRBV6-5, with 8 nucleotides matching TRBD1. V lost 2 bases, J lost 8 bases, and 10 bases stayed unmatched. The CDR3 contains 15 residues. Germline V lookup: CDR1 MNHEY, CDR2 SVGAGI. The chain's CDR3 is CASSYGTGTGDGYTF. The CDR3, as DNA: TGTGCCAGCAGTTACGGAACCGGGACAGGAGACGGCTACACCTTC.

The chain employs TRBV4-3 and TRBJ1-1, with 7 bases identical to TRBD1. V lost 7 bases, J lost 1 base, and 9 bases stayed unmatched. Germline V gene lookup returns CDR1 LGHNA and CDR2 YSLEER. There are 15 residues in the CDR3. This CDR3 is CASTLHQGENTEAFF. As DNA, the CDR3 is TGCGCCAGCACCCTCCACCAGGGGGAGAACACTGAAGCTTTCTTT.

The chain carries TRBV6-6 and TRBJ1-2; no reliable D call. Looked up from germline, CDR1 is MNHNY and CDR2 is SVGAGI (reference sequence). The CDR3 length is 13 residues. With 4 bases removed from V and 6 bases from J, the gap between germline ends came to 12 bases. DNA for the CDR3: TGTGCCAGCAGTTCTGTGGTTTTAGATGGCTACACCTTC. Its protein is CASSSVVLDGYTF.

The chain links TRBV30 to TRBJ1-5; D uncertain. V was trimmed by 4 bases and J by 9 bases, leaving 19 bases between them. This CDR3 has 14 amino acids. Germline CDR1 is GTSNPN and CDR2 is SVGIG (reference sequence). In nucleotides, the CDR3 is TGTGCCTGGACCCCGGCGGGCGATTTTCGGCCCCAGCATTTT. Translated, it gives CAWTPAGDFRPQHF.

V is TRBV6-6 and J is TRBJ2-5; TRBD1 matches 12 bases. This CDR3 is 15 amino acids long. With 9 bases clipped from V and 5 bases from J, the junction kept 10 bases outside the gene matches. Per the germline V gene, CDR1 is MNHNY and CDR2 is SVGAGI (reference sequence). CDR3 DNA sequence: TGTGCCAGTCTAACCGGGACAGGGGGCGCGGAGACCCAGTACTTC. The encoded protein is CASLTGTGGAETQYF.

J is TRBJ2-2 and V is TRBV5-1; possibly TRBD2 for D (5 bases). Trimming removed 7 bases at V and 5 bases at J, with 15 bases between. Germline lookup yields CDR1 SGHRS and CDR2 YFSETQ. The CDR3 is 14 amino acids. Here the CDR3 DNA reads TGCGCCAGCGGTATTTCGGGGTATACCGGGGAGCTGTTTTTT. Protein product: CASGISGYTGELFF.

The chain joins TRBV4-1 to TRBJ2-3; D is unresolved. Germline V lookup: CDR1 MGHRA, CDR2 YSYEKL. Trimming removed 5 bases at V and 4 bases at J, with 4 bases between. The CDR3 loop spans 11 amino acids. The CDR3 DNA follows: TGCGCCAGCAGCGTTGCAGATACGCAGTATTTT. It codes for CASSVADTQYF.